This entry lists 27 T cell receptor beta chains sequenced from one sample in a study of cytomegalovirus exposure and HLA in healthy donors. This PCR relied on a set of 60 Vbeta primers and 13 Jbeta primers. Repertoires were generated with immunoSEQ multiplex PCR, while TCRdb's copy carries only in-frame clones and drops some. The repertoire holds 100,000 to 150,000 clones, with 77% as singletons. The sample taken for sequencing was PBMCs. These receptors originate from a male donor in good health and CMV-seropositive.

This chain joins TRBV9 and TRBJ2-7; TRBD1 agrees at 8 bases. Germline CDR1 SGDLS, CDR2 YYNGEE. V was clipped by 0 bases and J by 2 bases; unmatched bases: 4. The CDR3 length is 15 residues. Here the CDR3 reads CASSVEVRGPYEQYF. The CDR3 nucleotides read TGTGCCAGCAGCGTAGAGGTCAGGGGGCCCTACGAGCAGTACTTC.

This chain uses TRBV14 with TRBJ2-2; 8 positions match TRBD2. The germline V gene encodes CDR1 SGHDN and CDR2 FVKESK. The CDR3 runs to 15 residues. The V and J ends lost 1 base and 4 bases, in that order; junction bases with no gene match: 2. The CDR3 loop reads CASSQAGLGTGELFF. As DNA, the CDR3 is TGTGCCAGCAGCCAAGCGGGACTAGGCACCGGGGAGCTGTTTTTT.

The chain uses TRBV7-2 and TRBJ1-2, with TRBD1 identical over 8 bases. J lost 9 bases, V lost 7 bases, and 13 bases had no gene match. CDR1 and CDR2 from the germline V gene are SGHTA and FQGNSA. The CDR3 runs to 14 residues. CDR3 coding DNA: TGTGCCAGCACCAGAGGACAGGGACAAGATCGCTACACCTTC. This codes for CASTRGQGQDRYTF.

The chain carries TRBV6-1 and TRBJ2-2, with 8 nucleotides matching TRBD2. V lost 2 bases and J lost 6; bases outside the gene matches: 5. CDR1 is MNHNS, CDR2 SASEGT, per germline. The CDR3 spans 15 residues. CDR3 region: CASSEQSGSAGELFF. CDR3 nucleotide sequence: TGTGCCAGCAGTGAACAGAGCGGGAGTGCCGGGGAGCTGTTTTTT.

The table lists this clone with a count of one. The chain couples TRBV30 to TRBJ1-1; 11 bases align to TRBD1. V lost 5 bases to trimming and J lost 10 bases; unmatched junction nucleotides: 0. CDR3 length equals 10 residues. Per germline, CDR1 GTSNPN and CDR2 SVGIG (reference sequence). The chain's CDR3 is CAWGTGGAFF. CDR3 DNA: TGTGCCTGGGGGACAGGGGGAGCTTTCTTT.

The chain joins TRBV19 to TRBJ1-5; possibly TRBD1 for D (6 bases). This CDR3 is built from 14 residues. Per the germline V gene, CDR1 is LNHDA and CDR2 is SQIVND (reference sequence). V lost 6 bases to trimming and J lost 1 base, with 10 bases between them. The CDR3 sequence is CASRNQGSNQPQHF. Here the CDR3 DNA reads TGTGCCAGTAGAAATCAGGGGAGCAATCAGCCCCAGCATTTT.

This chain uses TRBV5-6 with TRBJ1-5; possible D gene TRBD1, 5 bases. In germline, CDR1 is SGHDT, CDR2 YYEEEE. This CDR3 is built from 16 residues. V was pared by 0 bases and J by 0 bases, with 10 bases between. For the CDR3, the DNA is TGTGCCAGCAGCTTGGGTCAGGGAAATAGCAATCAGCCCCAGCATTTT. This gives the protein CASSLGQGNSNQPQHF.

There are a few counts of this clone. CDR3 sequence: CASSSGTSQQETQYF. The CDR3 region has the DNA TGTGCCAGCAGCTCTGGGACTAGCCAGCAAGAGACCCAGTACTTC. V gene TRBV5-5 combines with J gene TRBJ2-5, with TRBD2 identical over 9 bases. The germline CDR1 and CDR2 sequences are SGHKS and YYEKEE (reference sequence). This CDR3 region has 15 residues. Trimming removed 3 bases from V and 2 bases from J; junction bases left unmatched: 5.

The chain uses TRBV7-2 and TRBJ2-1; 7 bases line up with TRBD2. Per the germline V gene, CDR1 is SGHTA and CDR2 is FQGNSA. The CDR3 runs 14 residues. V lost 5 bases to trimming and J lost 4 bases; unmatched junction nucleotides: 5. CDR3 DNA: TGTGCCAGCAGCCGACAGCGGGATTACAATGAGCAGTTCTTC. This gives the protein CASSRQRDYNEQFF.

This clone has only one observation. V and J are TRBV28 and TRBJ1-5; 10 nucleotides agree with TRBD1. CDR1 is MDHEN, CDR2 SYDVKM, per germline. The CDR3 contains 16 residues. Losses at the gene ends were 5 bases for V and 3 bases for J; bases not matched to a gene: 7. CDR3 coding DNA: TGTGCCAGCAGTCTTTTGACAGGGGGCTACAATCAGCCCCAGCATTTT. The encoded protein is CASSLLTGGYNQPQHF.

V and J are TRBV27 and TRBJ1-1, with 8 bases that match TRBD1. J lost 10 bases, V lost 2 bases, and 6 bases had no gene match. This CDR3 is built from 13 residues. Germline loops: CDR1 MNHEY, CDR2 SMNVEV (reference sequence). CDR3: CASSLSQGAGAFF. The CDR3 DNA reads TGTGCCAGCAGTTTAAGTCAGGGGGCCGGAGCTTTCTTT.

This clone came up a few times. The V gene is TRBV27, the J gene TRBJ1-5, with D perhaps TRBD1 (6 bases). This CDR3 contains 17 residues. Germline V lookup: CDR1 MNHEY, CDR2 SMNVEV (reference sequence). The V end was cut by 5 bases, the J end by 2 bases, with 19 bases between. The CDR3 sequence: CASSGGRGDVGNQPQHF. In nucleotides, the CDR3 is TGTGCCAGCAGTGGGGGGCGGGGGGATGTCGGCAATCAGCCCCAGCATTTT.

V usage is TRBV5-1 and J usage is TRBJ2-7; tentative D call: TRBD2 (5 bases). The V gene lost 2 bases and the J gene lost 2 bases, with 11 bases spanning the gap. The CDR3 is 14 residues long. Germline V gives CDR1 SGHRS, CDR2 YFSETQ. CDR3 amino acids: CASSFSAGTYEQYF. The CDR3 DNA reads TGCGCCAGCAGCTTTAGCGCAGGCACCTACGAGCAGTACTTC.

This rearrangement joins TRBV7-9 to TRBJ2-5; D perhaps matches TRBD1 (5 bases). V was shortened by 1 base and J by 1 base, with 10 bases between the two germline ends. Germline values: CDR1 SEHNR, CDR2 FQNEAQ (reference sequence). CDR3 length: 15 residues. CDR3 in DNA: TGTGCCAGCAGCTTAGGGGTGGGGCTCCAAGAGACCCAGTACTTC. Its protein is CASSLGVGLQETQYF.

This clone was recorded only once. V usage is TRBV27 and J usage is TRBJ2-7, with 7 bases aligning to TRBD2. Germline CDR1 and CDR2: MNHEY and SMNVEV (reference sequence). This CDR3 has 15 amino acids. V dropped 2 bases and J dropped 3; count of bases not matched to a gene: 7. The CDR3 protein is CASSLQAGDLYEQYF. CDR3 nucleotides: TGTGCCAGCAGTTTACAGGCGGGAGACCTCTACGAGCAGTACTTC.

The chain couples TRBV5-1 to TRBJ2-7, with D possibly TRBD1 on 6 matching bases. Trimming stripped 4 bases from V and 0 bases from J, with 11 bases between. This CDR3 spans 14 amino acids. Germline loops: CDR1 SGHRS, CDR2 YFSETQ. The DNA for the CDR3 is TGCGCCAGCAGCCCAGGGGCAGGCTCCTACGAGCAGTACTTC. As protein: CASSPGAGSYEQYF.

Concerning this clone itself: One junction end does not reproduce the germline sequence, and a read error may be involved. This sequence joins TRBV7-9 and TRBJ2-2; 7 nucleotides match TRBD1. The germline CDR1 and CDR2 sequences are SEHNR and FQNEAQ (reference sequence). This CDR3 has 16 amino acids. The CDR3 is CSSSQSGQVNTGELFF. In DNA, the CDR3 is TGTTCCAGCAGCCAATCCGGACAGGTTAACACCGGGGAGCTGTTTTTT.

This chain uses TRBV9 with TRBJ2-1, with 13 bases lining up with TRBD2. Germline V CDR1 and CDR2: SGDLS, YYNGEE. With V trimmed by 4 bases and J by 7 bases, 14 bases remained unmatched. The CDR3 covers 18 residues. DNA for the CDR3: TGTGCCAGCAGCTACCGGACTAGCGGGGGACGCATTCAAAATGAGCAGTTCTTC. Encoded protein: CASSYRTSGGRIQNEQFF.

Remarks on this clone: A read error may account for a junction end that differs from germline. This CDR3 reads CSSSSRGGEQFF. The CDR3 bases are TGTTCCAGCAGCTCCAGGGGCGGGGAGCAGTTCTTC. The rearrangement links TRBV7-9 to TRBJ2-1; TRBD1 is a possible D gene (6 bases). CDR3 length equals 12 residues. Germline values: CDR1 SEHNR, CDR2 FQNEAQ (reference sequence).

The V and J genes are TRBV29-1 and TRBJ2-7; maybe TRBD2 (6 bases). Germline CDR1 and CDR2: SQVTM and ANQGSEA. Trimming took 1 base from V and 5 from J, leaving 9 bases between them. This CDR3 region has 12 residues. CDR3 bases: TGCAGCGTTGAAGTTGGAGGGGACGAGCAGTACTTC. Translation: CSVEVGGDEQYF.

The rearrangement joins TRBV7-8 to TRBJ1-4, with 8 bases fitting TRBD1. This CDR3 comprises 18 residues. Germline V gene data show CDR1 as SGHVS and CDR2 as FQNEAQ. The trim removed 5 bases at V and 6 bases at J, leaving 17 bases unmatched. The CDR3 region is CASSPKGRFGTGDEKLFF. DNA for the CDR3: TGTGCCAGCAGCCCGAAGGGGCGTTTCGGGACAGGAGATGAAAAACTGTTTTTT.

CDR3 amino acids: CSTRITDTQYF. CDR3 bases: TGCAGCACACGAATCACAGATACGCAGTATTTT. V is TRBV29-1 and J is TRBJ2-3; D not certain. The CDR3 is made up of 11 amino acids. V was clipped by 8 bases and J by 2 bases, with 8 bases between them. Germline assignment: CDR1 SQVTM and CDR2 ANQGSEA.

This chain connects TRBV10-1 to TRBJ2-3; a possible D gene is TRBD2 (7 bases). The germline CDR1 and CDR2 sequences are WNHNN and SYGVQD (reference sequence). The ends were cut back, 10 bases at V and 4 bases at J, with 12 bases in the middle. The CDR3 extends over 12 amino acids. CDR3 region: CATEGGADTQYF. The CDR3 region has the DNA TGCGCCACCGAGGGGGGGGCAGATACGCAGTATTTT.

DNA of the CDR3: TGTGCCAGCAGCGTAACTGACACTTACACTGAAGCTTTCTTT. This translates into CASSVTDTYTEAFF. V and J are TRBV2 and TRBJ1-1; D remains unclear. Trimming took 6 bases from V and 3 from J, leaving 14 bases between them. The germline gives CDR1 SNHLY, CDR2 FYNNEI. This CDR3 contains 14 residues.

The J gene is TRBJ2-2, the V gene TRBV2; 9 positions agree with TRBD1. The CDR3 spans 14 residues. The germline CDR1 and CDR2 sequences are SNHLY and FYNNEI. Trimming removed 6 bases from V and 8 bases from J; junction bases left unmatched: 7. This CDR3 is CASRWGQGEGELFF. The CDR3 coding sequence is TGTGCCAGCAGGTGGGGACAGGGAGAAGGGGAGCTGTTTTTT.

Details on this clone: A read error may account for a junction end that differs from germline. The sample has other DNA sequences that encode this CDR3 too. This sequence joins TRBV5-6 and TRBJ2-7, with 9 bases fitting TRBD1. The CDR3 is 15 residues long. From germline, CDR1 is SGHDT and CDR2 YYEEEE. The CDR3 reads CAGSPTGTGLYEQYF. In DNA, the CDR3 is TGTGCCGGCAGCCCAACCGGGACAGGGTTGTACGAGCAGTACTTC. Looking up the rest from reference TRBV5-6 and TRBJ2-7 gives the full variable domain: DAGVTQSPTHLIKTRGQQVTLRCSPKSGHDTVSWYQQALGQGPQFIFQYYEEEERQRGNFPDRFSGHQFPNYSSELNVNALLLGDSALYLCAGSPTGTGLYEQYFGPGTRLTVT.

The CDR3 DNA follows: TGTGCCACCAGCAGGGGGGACAGAGACCTCACTGGCTATGGCTACACCTTC. This sequence encodes CATSRGDRDLTGYGYTF. The genes are TRBV15 and TRBJ1-2; 7 nucleotides agree with TRBD1. The CDR3 totals 17 residues. J lost 4 bases, V lost 3 bases, and 14 bases had no gene match. Germline-derived CDR1 and CDR2 are LNHNV and YYDKDF (reference sequence).